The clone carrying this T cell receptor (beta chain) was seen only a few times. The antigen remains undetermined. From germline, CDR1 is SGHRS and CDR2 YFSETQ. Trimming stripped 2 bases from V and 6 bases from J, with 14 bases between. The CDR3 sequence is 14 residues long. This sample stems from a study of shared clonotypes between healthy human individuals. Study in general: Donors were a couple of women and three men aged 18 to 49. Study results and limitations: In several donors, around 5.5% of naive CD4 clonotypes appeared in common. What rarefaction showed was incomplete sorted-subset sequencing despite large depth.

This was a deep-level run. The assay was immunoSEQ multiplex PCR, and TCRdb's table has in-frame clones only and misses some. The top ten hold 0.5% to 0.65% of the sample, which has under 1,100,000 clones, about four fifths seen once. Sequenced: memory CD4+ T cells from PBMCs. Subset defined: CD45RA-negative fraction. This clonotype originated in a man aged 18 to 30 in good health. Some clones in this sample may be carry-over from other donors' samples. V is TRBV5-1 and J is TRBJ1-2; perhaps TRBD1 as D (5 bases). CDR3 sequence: CASSLRGALDGYTF. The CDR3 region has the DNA TGCGCCAGCAGCTTACGAGGGGCCTTGGATGGCTACACCTTC.